The source of this TCR beta chain is a study of regulatory T cells in long-lasting Graves disease. Time point: newly diagnosed GD, antithyroid drugs for less than 3 months. Making the TCR library involved RNA that had been extracted from PBMCs. Arm-PCR of CDR3 regions and iRepertoire HTBI primers were the basis on which TCR beta libraries were built. TCRdb fed the multiplex PCR reads into MiXCR, producing one record per CDR3 protein. The sample lists a few hundred thousand distinct CDR3 sequences, roughly 15% seen once, with 20% to 25% in the top ten. CDR1 LNHNV and CDR2 YYDKDF come from the germline V gene (reference sequence). CDR3 length equals 13 residues. These data were likewise used in another study, on T cells in Graves' hyperthyroidism and ophthalmopathy.

This sequence was found in a woman aged 18-29 years with Graves disease. Specimen: peripheral blood mononuclear cells (PBMCs), collected at new diagnosis, from a patient treated with antithyroid drugs. The V gene is TRBV15, the J gene TRBJ2-1, with no clear D. The assigned J gene may be wrong: the sequence end matches TRBJ2-5 better. The CDR3 region has the DNA TGTGCCACCAGCAGAGCGGACGTGGCGGCCCAGTACTTC. It codes for CATSRADVAAQYF.